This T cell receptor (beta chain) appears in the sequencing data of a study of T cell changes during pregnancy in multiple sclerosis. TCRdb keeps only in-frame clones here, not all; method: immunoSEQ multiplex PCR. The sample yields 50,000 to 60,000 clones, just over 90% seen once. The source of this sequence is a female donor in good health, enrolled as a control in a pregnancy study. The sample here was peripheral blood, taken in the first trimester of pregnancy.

The CDR3 DNA reads as TGTGCCAGTAGTATTCAACACCCACCACCGGGACAGGGGTCCTACGAGCAGTACTTC. Its protein product is CASSIQHPPPGQGSYEQYF. The J gene is TRBJ2-7, the V gene TRBV19, with 10 bases aligning to TRBD1. The CDR3 runs to 19 residues. The V gene end was trimmed by 3 bases and the J gene end by 1 base; junction bases not matched to a gene: 15. CDR1 LNHDA and CDR2 SQIVND come from the germline V gene (reference sequence).